This T cell receptor beta chain comes out of a study of persistence of HIV-infected CD4 T cells. Study-wide points: Within sorted populations, more oligoclonal TCRs accompanied more oligoclonal proviruses. Antigen-responding cells were enriched for degenerate expanded CDR3beta sequences.

V lost 2 bases to trimming and J lost 8 bases, with 13 bases between them. This CDR3 is 13 amino acids long. Looked up from germline, CDR1 is SGHRS and CDR2 is YFSETQ. The libraries were made with immunoSEQ version 4 in survey mode. Only in-frame clones appear in the TCRdb table, and some are missing; sequencing was by immunoSEQ multiplex PCR. The data contain more than 30,000 clones, less than 75% of them singletons. About this clone: Its target is not known.

An overlapping HIV-1 Gag peptide pool stimulated these cells at about 1 ug/peptide/mL. Sorting of responding CD4+ T cells relied on upregulated CD40 ligand together with CD69. Donors had undetectable plasma HIV-1 RNA, under 50 copies/mL, for 4+ years. The receptor comes from an adult man with HIV who was CMV-seropositive. This sample comprised CD4+ T cells sorted from PBMCs after approximately 20-hour stimulation, obtained from a patient who received antiretroviral therapy. The rearrangement joins TRBV5-1 to TRBJ1-2, with D possibly matching TRBD1 (6 bases). The CDR3 nucleotides read TGCGCCAGCAGCTTCGGACAGAGGGTCGGCTACACCTTC. This encodes CASSFGQRVGYTF.